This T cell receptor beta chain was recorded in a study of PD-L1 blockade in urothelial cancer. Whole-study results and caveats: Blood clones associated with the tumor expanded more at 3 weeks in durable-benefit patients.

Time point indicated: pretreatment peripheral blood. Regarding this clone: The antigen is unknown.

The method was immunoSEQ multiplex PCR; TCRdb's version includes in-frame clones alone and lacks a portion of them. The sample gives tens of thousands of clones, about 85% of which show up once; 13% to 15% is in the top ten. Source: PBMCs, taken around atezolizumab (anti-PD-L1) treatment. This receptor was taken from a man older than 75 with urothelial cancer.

CDR3 bases: TGCGCCAGCAGCAGCGGACAGGGGGCTACCGGGGAGCTGTTTTTT. Amino acid sequence: CASSSGQGATGELFF. The chain recombines TRBV5-1 with TRBJ2-2, with 11 bases aligning to TRBD1. V gave up 4 bases and J gave up 5 bases; unmatched junction bases: 4. CDR3 size: 15 residues. From germline, CDR1 is SGHRS and CDR2 YFSETQ.